These T cell receptor beta chains were read from a single sample in a study of beta chain features in type 1 diabetes. Here immunoSEQ multiplex PCR was the method, and the copy in TCRdb shows in-frame clones only, minus some. Found here are a few hundred thousand clones, about 15% of them singletons; the top ten hold roughly 0.015%. Sequences were obtained from naive CD4+ T cells from blood. These receptor sequences come from a man between 18 and 29 years old with type 1 diabetes. Both conserved end residues are part of each CDR3. A D gene is named only where the DNA matches it firmly. Some rows have no size entry. The others give once, few or many, or a class for an expanded clone.

v_call	j_call	clone_size	d_call	cdr3_aa	cdr3_nt
TRBV25-1	TRBJ2-3	.	.	CASSEFVGGPADTQYF	TGTGCCAGCAGTGAATTTGTGGGGGGTCCCGCAGATACGCAGTATTTT
TRBV29-1	TRBJ2-7	few	.	CSVAGLRTYEQYF	TGCAGCGTTGCCGGACTCCGGACCTACGAGCAGTACTTC
TRBV2	TRBJ1-1	few	.	CATVGAEAFF	TGTGCCACCGTAGGGGCTGAAGCTTTCTTT
TRBV7-9	TRBJ2-1	few	TRBD1	CASRNGWTGRGRVMNEQFF	TGTGCCAGCAGGAATGGGTGGACAGGCAGGGGGCGCGTTATGAATGAGCAGTTCTTC
TRBV18	TRBJ1-5	.	.	CASSGGGVGQPQHF	TGTGCCAGCTCCGGAGGAGGGGTAGGTCAGCCCCAGCATTTT
TRBV5-1	TRBJ2-1	.	TRBD2	CASSIPTSGGNEQFF	TGCGCCAGCAGCATCCCGACTAGCGGGGGAAATGAGCAGTTCTTC
TRBV5-6	TRBJ1-5	.	.	CASSLGPREVQGPQHF	TGTGCCAGCAGCTTGGGGCCCAGGGAAGTCCAGGGGCCCCAGCATTTT
TRBV6-1	TRBJ1-2	.	.	CASESGSGYGYTF	TGTGCCAGCGAGTCGGGGTCGGGCTATGGCTACACCTTC
TRBV6-5	TRBJ2-3	few	TRBD2	CASSYSRLAPDTQYF	TGTGCCAGCAGTTACTCCCGACTAGCGCCAGATACGCAGTATTTT
TRBV7-9	TRBJ2-3	.	TRBD1	CASSLTGTAKATDTQYF	TGTGCCAGCAGCTTGACGGGGACAGCCAAGGCCACAGATACGCAGTATTTT
TRBV7-9	TRBJ1-3	.	TRBD1	CASSKDRGPNTIYF	TGTGCCAGCAGCAAGGACAGGGGCCCCAACACCATATATTTT
TRBV4-3	TRBJ2-5	.	TRBD2	CASSQGTAGGRETQYF	TGCGCCAGCAGCCAAGGTACAGCGGGGGGTAGAGAGACCCAGTACTTC
TRBV4-3	TRBJ2-5	few	.	CASSQDITRAEETQYF	TGCGCCAGCAGCCAAGATATAACGCGAGCTGAAGAGACCCAGTACTTC
TRBV10-3	TRBJ2-3	.	.	CAISERASGTDTQYF	TGTGCCATCAGTGAGCGAGCTAGCGGCACAGATACGCAGTATTTT
TRBV5-1	TRBJ2-2	.	.	CASSSGTRANTGELFF	TGCGCCAGCAGCTCCGGGACTCGAGCTAACACCGGGGAGCTGTTTTTT
TRBV18	TRBJ2-1	few	.	CASSPPGRSYNEQFF	TGTGCCAGCTCACCACCGGGCAGGTCCTACAATGAGCAGTTCTTC
TRBV9	TRBJ2-3	.	TRBD1	CASSVEGATRTDTQYF	TGTGCCAGCAGCGTCGAGGGGGCAACCCGCACAGATACGCAGTATTTT
TRBV11-2	TRBJ1-1	.	TRBD1	CASSLEGQMTEAFF	TGTGCCAGCAGCTTAGAGGGACAGATGACTGAAGCTTTCTTT
TRBV19	TRBJ1-2	few	.	CASRQRENYGYTF	TGTGCCAGTAGACAAAGGGAGAACTATGGCTACACCTTC
TRBV6-5	TRBJ1-1	few	TRBD1	CASRTTGTEAFF	TGTGCCAGCAGGACGACAGGGACTGAAGCTTTCTTT
TRBV7-2	TRBJ2-3	.	TRBD1	CASSLGPTGATDTQYF	TGTGCCAGCAGCTTAGGTCCGACAGGGGCCACAGATACGCAGTATTTT
TRBV5-4	TRBJ2-7	.	.	CASSLRSSSSYEQYF	TGTGCCAGCAGCTTGCGGTCTTCGAGCTCCTACGAGCAGTACTTC
TRBV2	TRBJ1-1	.	.	CASSRRGQSSEAFF	TGTGCCAGCAGCCGGCGGGGGCAGAGTTCTGAAGCTTTCTTT
TRBV11-2	TRBJ1-1	.	.	CASSLGRRSLNTEAFF	TGTGCCAGCAGCTTAGGCAGACGGAGTCTGAACACTGAAGCTTTCTTT
TRBV18	TRBJ1-2	.	.	CASSPNDGANYGYTF	TGTGCCAGCTCACCAAACGACGGAGCTAACTATGGCTACACCTTC
TRBV4-3	TRBJ2-3	few	.	CASSQDWGVADTQYF	TGCGCCAGCAGCCAAGATTGGGGAGTCGCAGATACGCAGTATTTT
TRBV29-1	TRBJ1-1	many	.	CSAGEDAFF	TGCAGCGCCGGAGAAGACGCTTTCTTT
TRBV7-9	TRBJ2-1	.	.	CAGGRAEKYNEQFF	TGTGCCGGTGGGCGAGCGGAGAAGTACAATGAGCAGTTCTTC
TRBV30	TRBJ2-7	.	.	CAWSRDNIYEQYF	TGTGCCTGGTCCCGGGACAACATCTACGAGCAGTACTTC
TRBV19	TRBJ2-7	.	.	CASSSVYEQYF	TGTGCCAGTAGTTCCGTCTACGAGCAGTACTTC
TRBV5-6	TRBJ2-7	few	TRBD1	CASSGRRDRYYEQYF	TGTGCCAGCAGCGGACGGCGGGACAGGTACTACGAGCAGTACTTC
TRBV6-1	TRBJ2-7	few	.	CASIAPSSYEQYF	TGTGCCAGCATAGCGCCGAGCTCCTACGAGCAGTACTTC
TRBV29-1	TRBJ1-5	.	.	CSVARQRLLLNSNQPQHF	TGCAGCGTTGCCAGACAGAGGCTATTATTAAATAGCAATCAGCCCCAGCATTTT
TRBV5-4	TRBJ1-2	few	.	CASSLDRGSADGYTF	TGTGCCAGCAGCTTGGATAGGGGCTCTGCGGATGGCTACACCTTC
TRBV9	TRBJ2-7	few	TRBD1	CASSVATGGQGTEQYF	TGTGCCAGCAGCGTAGCTACAGGAGGACAGGGTACCGAGCAGTACTTC
TRBV16	TRBJ1-2	few	.	CASSPPWGGINYGYTF	TGTGCCAGCAGCCCCCCATGGGGGGGGATTAACTATGGCTACACCTTC
TRBV5-1	TRBJ1-1	.	.	CASSLDRMNTEAFF	TGCGCCAGCAGCTTGGATCGTATGAACACTGAAGCTTTCTTT
TRBV4-3	TRBJ2-3	few	TRBD2	CASSQEFRGASGGAIDTQYF	TGCGCCAGCAGCCAAGAGTTCCGTGGAGCTAGCGGGGGGGCCATAGATACGCAGTATTTT
TRBV7-2	TRBJ2-7	.	TRBD2	CASSAGLAGSYEQYF	TGTGCCAGCAGTGCCGGACTAGCGGGGTCCTACGAGCAGTACTTC
TRBV9	TRBJ2-1	few	TRBD2	CASSVAGGLAGGPRQFF	TGTGCCAGCAGCGTAGCCGGAGGACTAGCGGGAGGGCCGAGGCAGTTCTTC
TRBV30	TRBJ2-3	.	.	CAWKGSRYDTQYF	TGTGCCTGGAAGGGGTCCCGGTACGATACGCAGTATTTT
TRBV18	TRBJ1-2	few	TRBD1	CASSQARDRGLGGYTF	TGTGCCAGCTCACAGGCCCGGGACAGGGGGCTTGGTGGCTACACCTTC
TRBV27	TRBJ1-5	few	TRBD1	CASRSTGGNQPQHF	TGTGCCAGCAGATCCACAGGGGGCAATCAGCCCCAGCATTTT
TRBV30	TRBJ1-2	few	.	CASLGAANYGYTF	TGTGCCTCCTTGGGGGCAGCTAACTATGGCTACACCTTC
TRBV5-6	TRBJ1-2	.	.	CASRTTVNYGYTF	TGTGCCAGCAGAACGACAGTAAACTATGGCTACACCTTC
TRBV20-1	TRBJ2-5	.	.	CSARGGRTQYF	TGCAGTGCTAGAGGGGGGCGGACCCAGTACTTC
TRBV29-1	TRBJ1-2	.	TRBD1	CSVRQGANYGYTF	TGCAGCGTCCGACAGGGGGCTAACTATGGCTACACCTTC
TRBV9	TRBJ2-2	few	.	CASSLSPGGELFF	TGTGCCAGCAGCCTATCCCCCGGCGGGGAGCTGTTTTTT
TRBV7-9	TRBJ1-1	.	.	CASSPAGSNTEAFF	TGTGCCAGCAGCCCCGCGGGCTCGAACACTGAAGCTTTCTTT
TRBV11-2	TRBJ2-1	.	.	CASRDLPGNEQFF	TGTGCCAGCAGAGACCTTCCAGGGAATGAGCAGTTCTTC
TRBV30	TRBJ1-3	few	.	CAWSGGGSGNTIYF	TGTGCCTGGAGTGGAGGGGGTTCTGGAAACACCATATATTTT
TRBV13	TRBJ2-3	.	.	CASSWATTPSTDTQYF	TGTGCCAGCAGCTGGGCGACAACACCTAGCACAGATACGCAGTATTTT
TRBV9	TRBJ2-5	few	TRBD1	CASSGRDRTETQYF	TGTGCCAGCAGTGGCAGGGACAGAACAGAGACCCAGTACTTC
TRBV20-1	TRBJ2-7	.	.	CSARDYEQYF	TGCAGTGCTCGGGACTACGAGCAGTACTTC
TRBV7-8	TRBJ1-2	.	.	CASSPGIANYGYTF	TGTGCCAGCAGCCCCGGGATAGCTAACTATGGCTACACCTTC
TRBV7-2	TRBJ2-1	.	TRBD2	CASREREGGYNEQFF	TGTGCCAGCAGAGAGCGGGAGGGCGGGTACAATGAGCAGTTCTTC
TRBV13	TRBJ1-3	few	TRBD1	CASSPDRVGGNTIYF	TGTGCCAGCAGCCCGGACAGGGTGGGAGGAAACACCATATATTTT
TRBV19	TRBJ2-4	few	.	CASSVTGLRLGVAKNIQYF	TGTGCCAGTAGTGTAACAGGACTAAGGCTCGGGGTAGCCAAAAACATTCAGTACTTC
TRBV6-5	TRBJ1-2	few	TRBD1	CASRQGRNNYGYTF	TGTGCCAGCAGACAGGGGCGGAATAACTATGGCTACACCTTC
TRBV19	TRBJ1-4	.	.	CASSTTQAPTNEKLFF	TGTGCCAGTAGTACAACACAGGCGCCTACTAATGAAAAACTGTTTTTT